This is a list of T cell receptor beta chains from one sample in a study of graft-versus-host responses after intestinal transplantation. What these receptors recognize is not known. Measured with immunoSEQ multiplex PCR; TCRdb has only the in-frame clones, and not every one. The sample carries 50,000 to 55,000 clones, 70% to 90% recorded once. The material sequenced was unstimulated CD4+ T cells sorted from spleen or lymph node cells, taken before transplant. Receptors were obtained from a human donor who was the organ donor for an intestinal transplant. The CDR3 runs from the conserved cysteine through the conserved F or W. A D gene is named only where the DNA matches it firmly. For some rows the clone size is stated as once, few or many, or as a class when expanded; others skip it.

clone size | J gene | D gene | V gene | CDR3 DNA | CDR3 protein
NA | TRBJ2-7 | NA | TRBV27 | TGTGCCAGCCAACTAGCTTTCGAGCAGTACTTC | CASQLAFEQYF
few | TRBJ2-7 | TRBD1 | TRBV19 | TGTGCCAGTAACCGGGGACAGCCCAAAAGCTACGAGCAGTACTTC | CASNRGQPKSYEQYF
NA | TRBJ1-1 | TRBD1 | TRBV10-1 | TGCGCCAGCAGTGAGTCGTGGGGACAGGGGGCGTACACTGAAGCTTTCTTT | CASSESWGQGAYTEAFF
NA | TRBJ2-5 | TRBD1 | TRBV6-6 | TGTGCTACCACGCGGGACAGGGGGAATCAAGAGACCCAGTACTTC | CATTRDRGNQETQYF
NA | TRBJ2-7 | TRBD2 | TRBV10-2 | TGCGCCACTTCCGACCATAGCGGGAGTCTGTACTTC | CATSDHSGSLYF
NA | TRBJ1-5 | TRBD1 | TRBV19 | TGTGCCAGTAGTATAGTTGAGACAGGGTTTCAGCCCCAGCATTTT | CASSIVETGFQPQHF
few | TRBJ2-3 | TRBD1 | TRBV9 | TGTGCCAGCAGCCAGGGGGCGACCACAGATACGCAGTATTTT | CASSQGATTDTQYF
NA | TRBJ2-7 | NA | TRBV6-6 | TGTGCCAGCAGCTCCGGAGGGAAAGGATACGAGCAGTACTTC | CASSSGGKGYEQYF
NA | TRBJ2-7 | TRBD2 | TRBV7-2 | TGTGCCAGCAGCTTAGGGCTAGCGGCCTACGAGCAGTACTTC | CASSLGLAAYEQYF
NA | TRBJ1-2 | TRBD1 | TRBV28 | TGTGCCAGCAGTTTTCGGGGACAGGGGGCTCGATCTAACTATGGCTACACCTTC | CASSFRGQGARSNYGYTF
once | TRBJ1-2 | NA | TRBV28 | TGTGCCAGCAGTTCCGGTCACAGTTTATATGGCTACACCTTC | CASSSGHSLYGYTF
NA | TRBJ1-5 | NA | TRBV6-5 | TGTGCCAGCAGGCTGACAGACAATCAGCCCCAGCATTTT | CASRLTDNQPQHF
NA | TRBJ1-2 | NA | TRBV29-1 | TGCAGCGTTGAGAAGTTCCAGGGTAACTATGGCTACACCTTC | CSVEKFQGNYGYTF
NA | TRBJ1-1 | NA | TRBV6-5 | TGTGCCAGCAGTTACTCCCACGGAGGGTACACTGAAGCTTTCTTT | CASSYSHGGYTEAFF
NA | TRBJ1-5 | TRBD1 | TRBV29-1 | TGCAGCGTTGAGGGTGAACCGATCCGGGACAGGGACCTTTATAGCAATCAGCCCCAGCATTTT | CSVEGEPIRDRDLYSNQPQHF
NA | TRBJ2-2 | TRBD1 | TRBV7-9 | TGTGCCAGCAGCCGCGAGACAGGGTCTGGGGAGCTGTTTTTT | CASSRETGSGELFF
NA | TRBJ2-1 | NA | TRBV23-1 | TGCGCCAACAAAACCTGGACAGGGAGGGTCAATGAGCAGTTCTTC | CANKTWTGRVNEQFF
NA | TRBJ2-5 | TRBD2 | TRBV5-4 | TGTGCCAGCAGCTTGACCCTAGCGGGAGGCGTGGAGGCCCAGTACTTC | CASSLTLAGGVEAQYF
NA | TRBJ2-1 | TRBD1 | TRBV6-1 | TGTGCCAGCAGAATGATAACAGGGGTCAATGAGCAGTTCTTC | CASRMITGVNEQFF
NA | TRBJ2-4 | TRBD2 | TRBV19 | TGTGCCAGTAGTAGGCCCAGGTCTTCTGCGGGAGCGCTACTAGCCAAAAACATTCAGTACTTC | CASSRPRSSAGALLAKNIQYF
NA | TRBJ1-5 | TRBD1 | TRBV6-1 | TGTGCCAGCAGTGAATCAGGGGGGAGCAATCAGCCCCAGCATTTT | CASSESGGSNQPQHF
NA | TRBJ2-7 | NA | TRBV11-2 | TGTGCCAGCAGCTCAGGGGGGTTGGGCTACGAGCAGTACTTC | CASSSGGLGYEQYF
NA | TRBJ1-4 | NA | TRBV6-1 | TGTGCCAGCCGAACTCCAACTAATGAAAAACTGTTTTTT | CASRTPTNEKLFF
NA | TRBJ2-3 | TRBD2 | TRBV28 | TGTGCCAGCACCTCCGGGACTAGCGGGAGCACAGATACGCAGTATTTT | CASTSGTSGSTDTQYF
NA | TRBJ2-7 | NA | TRBV18 | TGTGCCAGCTCACCTATAACCGGGGTCGAGCAGTACTTC | CASSPITGVEQYF
NA | TRBJ2-1 | TRBD2 | TRBV23-1 | TGCGCCAGCAGTCAACGGACTAGCGGGATTTACTCCTACAATGAGCAGTTCTTC | CASSQRTSGIYSYNEQFF